This TCR beta chain originates from a study of T cells in Graves' hyperthyroidism and ophthalmopathy. Per the germline V gene, CDR1 is SGHVS and CDR2 is FNYEAQ. Deletions cut 4 bases from V and 7 bases from J, with 16 bases between. The CDR3 length is 14 residues. Points from the study as a whole: Separating ophthalmopathy from stable hyperthyroidism was achieved by a 13 V-J model. Also found in blood were most expanded thyroid clonotypes above 0.001. With a median lead of 6.5 months before onset, the model predicted ophthalmopathy.

TCR beta CDR3 region amplification was performed from RNA transcripts. TCR CDR3 underwent first-round RT-PCR with the HTBI primer set. TCRdb re-called the multiplex PCR reads through MiXCR, storing one row per CDR3 protein. The repertoire has 660,000 or so distinct CDR3 sequences, 45% of them found once; the top ten carry about 7.2%. Any patient presenting with uncontrolled infection, other autoimmune disease, pregnancy or lactation was left out. Worth noting for this clonotype: As yet, its antigen is unknown.

This TCR was recovered from an adult man with Graves' disease, either hyperthyroidism or ophthalmopathy (not recorded which). Source material: peripheral blood or thyroid tissue (not recorded which). This chain connects TRBV7-6 to TRBJ1-2; tentative D call: TRBD1 (5 bases). As DNA, the CDR3 is TGTGCCAGCAGCTCCCCCGGGGAGGGGTTTGGCTACACCTTC. It translates to CASSSPGEGFGYTF.